The sequence of this T cell receptor (beta chain) was determined in a study of chemoradiotherapy in HPV16-positive cancers (dated by TCRdb to the early 2020s). In terms of the full investigation: Using functional T-cell assays on cells from a couple of HPV16-positive patients, the researchers defined candidate HPV-specific T-cell clones and common TCR motifs. The study set out to ask whether T-cell immunity against the HPV oncoproteins E6 and E7 changes over the course of chemoradiotherapy and whether that immunity affects survival. Next, the candidate HPV-specific TCRs and motifs were followed in TCR repertoires from fewer than 100 patients with HPV-related cancers.

Libraries were prepared through the immunoSEQ multiplex PCR assay. The source is immuneACCESS, and TCRdb retained only in-frame sequences with V and J called. Part of the clones is not carried over; for the studies checked, unresolved V genes explain less than half of this, and the remainder is unexplained. The table for this sample lists about 68,000 clones; roughly 90% of them were counted only once. Clones ranked in the top ten supply 4% to 4.5% of the sample. Trimming removed 0 bases from V and 3 bases from J, leaving 18 bases between the germline ends. Reading the germline V gene gives CDR1 SGHDT and CDR2 YYEEEE. Its CDR3 holds 18 amino acids, cysteine through phenylalanine. CDR3 DNA is the only sequence kept; it has 54 bases, read in frame from the first base. Because repertoires were sampled repeatedly during chemoradiotherapy, clonal expansion in the tumor microenvironment could be followed.

Note on this clone: Its antigen remains undetermined. Base-call qualities are not available, and no considerably larger clone is one nucleotide away.

Findings and caveats that apply to the study as a whole: Only a couple of HPV16-positive patients were used to derive the functional definition of HPV-specific T cells, and the survival association was reported for HPV16-positive patients. Expansion of candidate HPV-specific clones and E7-related TCR motifs was observed in the tumor microenvironment during treatment, whereas no such expansion was observed for non-HPV-specific T cells. Among HPV16-positive patients, expansion of HPV-responsive T cells during chemoradiotherapy was associated with better recurrence-free survival.

The specimen was blood, collected from a patient who underwent chemoradiotherapy. The sequence derives from a human donor with HPV-associated anogenital cancer. Recombination linked TRBV5-6 to TRBJ2-2; the D gene cannot be resolved reliably. The encoded CDR3 is CASSLDSQAVLDTGELFF. The nucleotide sequence reads TGTGCCAGCAGCTTGGACTCCCAGGCCGTATTAGACACCGGGGAGCTGTTTTTT.